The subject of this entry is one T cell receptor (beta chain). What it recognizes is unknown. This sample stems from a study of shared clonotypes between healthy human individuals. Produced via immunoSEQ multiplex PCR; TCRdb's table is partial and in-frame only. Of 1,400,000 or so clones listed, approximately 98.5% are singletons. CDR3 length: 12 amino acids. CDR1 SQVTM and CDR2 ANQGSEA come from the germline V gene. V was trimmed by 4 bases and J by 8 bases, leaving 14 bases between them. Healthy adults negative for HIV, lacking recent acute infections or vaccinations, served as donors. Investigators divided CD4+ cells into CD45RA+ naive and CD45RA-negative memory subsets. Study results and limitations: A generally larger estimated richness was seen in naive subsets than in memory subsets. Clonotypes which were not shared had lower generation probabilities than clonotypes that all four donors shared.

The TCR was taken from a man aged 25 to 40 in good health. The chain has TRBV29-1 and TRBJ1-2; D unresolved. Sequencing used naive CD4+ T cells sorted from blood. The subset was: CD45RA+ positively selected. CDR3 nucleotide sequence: TGCAGCGTTGCGGGCCCCGAATGGGGCTACACCTTC. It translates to CSVAGPEWGYTF.